What follows are 13 T cell receptor beta chains derived from one specimen sequenced in a study of T cells after yellow fever vaccination. TCRdb processed the 5' RACE reads anew with MiXCR; each CDR3 protein has one entry. Among about 310,000 distinct CDR3 sequences listed, less than 4.5% were seen once. The sample was PBMCs, taken on the day of the yellow fever booster vaccination. All receptors come from a man younger than 35 who received the YFV17D yellow fever vaccine.

This clonotype appeared a few times. The J gene is TRBJ2-3, the V gene TRBV7-2; D gene uncertain. CDR3 size: 14 residues. CDR1 and CDR2 (germline): SGHTA, FQGNSA. With 3 bases removed from V and 5 bases from J, the gap between germline ends came to 12 bases. DNA of the CDR3: TGTGCCAGCAGCTTTAGGCCTGGGCGAGATACGCAGTATTTT. Translating it yields CASSFRPGRDTQYF.

The rearrangement links TRBV7-2 to TRBJ2-3; possible D gene TRBD1, 6 bases. Looked up from germline, CDR1 is SGHTA and CDR2 is FQGNSA. This CDR3 comprises 14 residues. V lost 5 bases and J 5 bases, leaving 14 bases between the germline ends. CDR3 residues: CASSATGYLDTQYF. In nucleotides, the CDR3 is TGTGCCAGCAGCGCTACAGGGTATTTAGATACGCAGTATTTT.

This clonotype has a count of ten or more. This chain links TRBV6-6 with TRBJ2-5, with 9 bases identical to TRBD2. This CDR3 region has 14 residues. Looked up from germline, CDR1 is MNHNY and CDR2 is SVGAGI (reference sequence). V dropped 6 bases and J dropped 2; count of bases not matched to a gene: 4. The CDR3 protein is CASRAGGNQETQYF. The CDR3, as DNA: TGTGCCAGCAGAGCGGGGGGTAATCAAGAGACCCAGTACTTC.

A few counts support this clonotype. This sequence joins TRBV24-1 and TRBJ1-1, with TRBD1 matching over 8 bases. The ends lost 4 bases at V and 6 bases at J; junction bases unmatched: 9. The CDR3 contains 15 residues. From germline, CDR1 is KGHDR and CDR2 SFDVKD. The CDR3 loop reads CATSDPLDRGAEAFF. CDR3 coding DNA: TGTGCCACCAGTGACCCACTTGACAGGGGCGCTGAAGCTTTCTTT.

Only a few counts were recorded for this clonotype. V gene TRBV6-2 or TRBV6-3 combines with J gene TRBJ2-1; 10 positions match TRBD2. V lost 0 bases, J lost 8 bases, and 10 bases stayed unmatched. The CDR3 covers 17 residues. Per the germline V gene, CDR1 is MNHEY and CDR2 is SVGEGT. Here the CDR3 reads CASSYSTGLARFDEQFF. CDR3 bases: TGTGCCAGCAGTTACTCCACGGGACTAGCGCGTTTTGATGAGCAGTTCTTC.

This clonotype was recorded many times. V is TRBV7-9 and J is TRBJ2-2; 7 bases match TRBD1. Trimming cost V 5 bases and J 6 bases; bases outside gene matches: 6. Germline assignment: CDR1 SEHNR and CDR2 FQNEAQ (reference sequence). The CDR3 totals 14 residues. The CDR3 bases are TGTGCCAGCAGCGCTACAGGGGATGCCGGGGAGCTGTTTTTT. Amino acid sequence: CASSATGDAGELFF.

This clonotype came up a few times. V gene TRBV7-8 combines with J gene TRBJ2-7; TRBD1 matches 7 bases. V lost 5 bases, J lost 9 bases, and 13 bases stayed unmatched. Germline CDR1 reads SGHVS; CDR2 reads FQNEAQ. The CDR3 runs to 14 residues. The CDR3 nucleotides are TGTGCCAGCAGCCCGACAGGGTTCGTTATGGGGCAGTACGTC. As protein: CASSPTGFVMGQYV.

This clonotype appeared many times. The DNA for the CDR3 is TGTGCCAGCAGTTACCGGGTCGACGGCACAGATACGCAGTATTTT. Translation: CASSYRVDGTDTQYF. J is TRBJ2-3 and V is TRBV6-2 or TRBV6-3; D unclear. Per the germline V gene, CDR1 is MNHEY and CDR2 is SVGEGT. The CDR3 consists of 15 residues. Trimming removed 2 bases at V and 1 base at J, with 10 bases between.

At least ten counts were recorded for this clonotype. V usage is TRBV12-3 or TRBV12-4 and J usage is TRBJ2-7; TRBD2 might be the D (7 bases). V lost 6 bases and J 2 bases, leaving 14 bases between the germline ends. The CDR3 is made up of 14 amino acids. The CDR3 DNA is TGTGCCAGCAGACGTCGCGGGGGCGCCTACGAGCAGTACTTC. Its translation is CASRRRGGAYEQYF.

Ten or more counts support this clonotype. The V gene is TRBV6-5, the J gene TRBJ2-7; the match to TRBD1 covers 8 bases. Per the germline V gene, CDR1 is MNHEY and CDR2 is SVGAGI. This CDR3 has 15 amino acids. The V and J ends lost 0 bases and 6 bases, in that order; junction bases with no gene match: 7. CDR3 DNA: TGTGCCAGCAGTTACTCTAGCAGGGGGCTATTCGAGCAGTACTTC. Translating gives CASSYSSRGLFEQYF.

This clonotype was counted a few times. J is TRBJ1-1 and V is TRBV29-1; 7 nucleotides agree with TRBD1. Germline V gene sequence: CDR1 SQVTM, CDR2 ANQGSEA. The CDR3 contains 17 residues. V gave up 7 bases and J gave up 1 base; unmatched junction bases: 18. Here the CDR3 reads CSARIGFRGQRNTEAFF. The CDR3 coding sequence is TGCAGCGCCCGGATCGGTTTTAGGGGACAGAGGAACACTGAAGCTTTCTTT.

This chain uses TRBV7-2 with TRBJ2-3, with 9 bases fitting TRBD2. The V segment lost 1 base and the J segment 1 base; nucleotides outside the gene matches: 3. The CDR3 contains 16 residues. CDR1 and CDR2 (germline): SGHTA, FQGNSA. The CDR3 nucleotides read TGTGCCAGCAGCTTAGTGGGCGGGGGGGGCACAGATACGCAGTATTTT. Residues: CASSLVGGGGTDTQYF. Drawing the rest from reference TRBV7-2 and TRBJ2-3, the complete variable domain is GAGVSQSPSNKVTEKGKDVELRCDPISGHTALYWYRQSLGQGLEFLIYFQGNSAPDKSGLPSDRFSAERTGGSVSTLTIQRTQQEDSAVYLCASSLVGGGGTDTQYFGPGTRLTVL.

At least ten counts were recorded for this clonotype. The V call is TRBV27, the J call TRBJ2-7; possibly TRBD1 for D (6 bases). The CDR3 length is 13 residues. Trimming left V 4 bases short and J 0 bases short, with 7 bases between. Germline assignment: CDR1 MNHEY and CDR2 SMNVEV (reference sequence). The CDR3 sequence: CASSSTGSYEQYF. For the CDR3, the DNA is TGTGCCAGCAGTTCGACAGGCTCCTACGAGCAGTACTTC.